This T cell receptor beta chain derives from a study of blood T cell repertoires in COVID-19. At the level of the study: Nucleic acid was either cDNA or gDNA, and it came from T cells, B-cell-depleted T cells, or PBMCs.

Produced via immunoSEQ multiplex PCR; TCRdb's table is partial and in-frame only. This table holds approximately 270,000 clones, around 93% found once. V was clipped by 5 bases and J by 5 bases; unmatched bases: 6. There are 14 residues in the CDR3. Germline V gene sequence: CDR1 LNHDA, CDR2 SQIVND (reference sequence). This sequence joins TRBV19 and TRBJ2-1; 7 bases are shared with TRBD2. The source is a man between 35 and 55 years old who had been exposed to COVID-19. Specimen: PBMCs or T cells enriched from blood (not recorded which). Here the CDR3 DNA reads TGTGCCAGTAGTCCCAGCGGGGCCCACAATGAGCAGTTCTTC. Protein sequence: CASSPSGAHNEQFF.